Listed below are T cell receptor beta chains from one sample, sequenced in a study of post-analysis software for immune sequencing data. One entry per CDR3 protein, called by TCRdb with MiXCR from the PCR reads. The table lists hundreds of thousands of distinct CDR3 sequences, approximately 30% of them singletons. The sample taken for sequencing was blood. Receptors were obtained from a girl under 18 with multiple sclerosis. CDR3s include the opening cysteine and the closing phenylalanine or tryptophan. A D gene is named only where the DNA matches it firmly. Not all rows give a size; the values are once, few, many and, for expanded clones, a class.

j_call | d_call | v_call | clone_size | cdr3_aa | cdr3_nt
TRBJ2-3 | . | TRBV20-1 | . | CSAEGDWASTDTQYF | TGCAGTGCCGAGGGCGACTGGGCCTCCACAGATACGCAGTATTTT
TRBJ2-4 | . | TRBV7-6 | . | CASSAARGILAKNIQYF | TGTGCCAGCAGCGCGGCAAGGGGAATCCTAGCCAAAAACATTCAGTACTTC
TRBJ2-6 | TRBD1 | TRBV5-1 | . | CASSGGQHSGANVLTF | TGCGCCAGCAGCGGGGGACAGCACTCTGGGGCCAACGTCCTGACTTTC
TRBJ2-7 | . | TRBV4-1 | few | CASSQAPTGYEQYF | TGCGCCAGCAGCCAAGCCCCCACAGGGTACGAGCAGTACTTC
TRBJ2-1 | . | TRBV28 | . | CASSTRGSYNEQFF | TGTGCCAGCAGTACCAGGGGCTCCTACAATGAGCAGTTCTTC
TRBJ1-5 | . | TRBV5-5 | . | CASSLEHGRINQPQHF | TGTGCCAGCAGCTTGGAACATGGGCGGATCAATCAGCCCCAGCATTTT
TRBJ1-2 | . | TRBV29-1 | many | CSVDNNYNYGYTF | TGCAGCGTTGATAACAACTACAACTATGGCTACACCTTC
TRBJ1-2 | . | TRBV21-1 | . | CASSRMRVGRRKDYGYTF | TGTGCCAGCAGCAGAATGAGGGTGGGGAGACGAAAAGACTATGGCTACACCTTC
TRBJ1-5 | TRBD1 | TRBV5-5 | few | CASSLMTGGNQPQHF | TGTGCCAGCAGCTTGATGACAGGGGGCAATCAGCCCCAGCATTTT
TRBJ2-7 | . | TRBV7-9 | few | CASSQGGRQDEQYF | TGTGCCAGCAGCCAGGGGGGCCGCCAGGACGAGCAGTACTTC
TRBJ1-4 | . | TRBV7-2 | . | CASSLVASPRANEKLFF | TGTGCCAGCAGCTTAGTGGCCTCCCCGAGGGCTAATGAAAAACTGTTTTTT
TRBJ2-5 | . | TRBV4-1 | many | CASSQGGNQETQYF | TGCGCCAGCAGCCAAGGCGGTAACCAAGAGACCCAGTACTTC
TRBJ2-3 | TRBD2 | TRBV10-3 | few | CAISFDRLAGVVDTQYF | TGTGCCATCAGTTTTGACAGACTAGCGGGAGTTGTAGATACGCAGTATTTT
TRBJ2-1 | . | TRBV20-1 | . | CSAPSPGALRDEQFF | TGCAGTGCGCCCTCCCCCGGGGCACTCAGGGATGAGCAGTTCTTC
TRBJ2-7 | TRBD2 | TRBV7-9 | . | CASSAGGTSGRIYEQYF | TGTGCCAGCAGCGCAGGCGGGACTAGCGGGAGGATCTACGAGCAGTACTTC
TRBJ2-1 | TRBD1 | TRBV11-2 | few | CAGGTGVDEQFF | TGTGCCGGGGGGACAGGGGTCGATGAGCAGTTCTTC